Below are 21 T cell receptor beta chains sequenced from a single sample in a study of blood T cell repertoires in COVID-19. Profiling relied on immunoSEQ multiplex PCR, and the TCRdb table lists in-frame clones only, not all of them. This table has roughly 250,000 clones, roughly nine tenths appearing once. Sequencing input: peripheral blood. All receptors come from a man aged 55 to 70 who had recovered from COVID-19.

The rearrangement joins TRBV5-1 to TRBJ2-1; 11 positions match TRBD1. With 4 bases clipped from V and 6 bases from J, the junction kept 6 bases outside the gene matches. This CDR3 has 15 amino acids. The germline V gene encodes CDR1 SGHRS and CDR2 YFSETQ. CDR3 sequence reads: CASSHGTGGGNEQFF. DNA for the CDR3: TGCGCCAGCAGCCACGGGACAGGGGGAGGCAATGAGCAGTTCTTC.

V and J are TRBV10-3 and TRBJ1-5; 10 bases line up with TRBD1. J gave up 7 bases and V 2 bases, and 8 bases lay outside the gene matches. The CDR3 covers 16 residues. The V gene's germline CDR1 is ENHRY and CDR2 SYGVKD. CDR3 nucleotide sequence: TGTGCCATCAGTGAGGCGGGACAGGGGTCGGGGCAGCCCCAGCATTTT. Translating it yields CAISEAGQGSGQPQHF.

This clone was seen just once. DNA of the CDR3: TGTGCCAGCAGCCTCCATCACAATGAGCAGTTCTTC. It encodes CASSLHHNEQFF. The gene calls are TRBV3-1 (or the pseudogene TRBV3-2) and TRBJ2-1; D is unclear. The V and J ends lost 4 bases and 5 bases respectively, with 6 bases between them. The length of the CDR3 is 12 residues. CDR1 and CDR2 (germline): LGHDT, YNNKEL (reference sequence).

This chain joins TRBV5-4 and TRBJ1-2; D gene unclear. V was shortened by 1 base and J by 4 bases, with 11 bases between the two germline ends. Germline V CDR1 and CDR2: SGHNT, YYREEE (reference sequence). The CDR3 runs to 14 residues. CDR3 residues: CASSLPQYAYGYTF. The CDR3 coding sequence is TGTGCCAGCAGCTTGCCGCAGTACGCCTATGGCTACACCTTC.

In this sample, this clone turned up a few times. V is TRBV10-2 and J is TRBJ1-2; possibly TRBD1 for D (6 bases). V lost 5 bases, J lost 3 bases, and 10 bases lay in between. Looked up from germline, CDR1 is WSHSY and CDR2 is SAAADI. This CDR3 has 13 residues. The CDR3 region has the DNA TGCGCCAGCAGTTCAGGGGCAGACTATGGCTACACCTTC. It encodes CASSSGADYGYTF.

This clone showed up just a few times. This chain uses TRBV7-6 with TRBJ2-7; 11 bases align to TRBD2. This CDR3 has 15 amino acids. V was clipped by 5 bases and J by 1 base; unmatched bases: 4. Per germline, CDR1 SGHVS and CDR2 FNYEAQ. The CDR3 here is CASSPIAGGSYEQYF. Here the CDR3 DNA reads TGTGCCAGCAGCCCCATAGCGGGGGGGTCCTACGAGCAGTACTTC.

The J gene is TRBJ2-3, the V gene TRBV24-1, with D tentatively TRBD2 (6 bases). CDR3 size: 15 residues. Looked up from germline, CDR1 is KGHDR and CDR2 is SFDVKD. Trimming left V 4 bases short and J 1 base short, with 11 bases between. The CDR3 coding sequence is TGTGCCACCAGTGAACCCCGCGGGGGCACAGATACGCAGTATTTT. Translated, it gives CATSEPRGGTDTQYF.

This clone was counted a single time. In DNA form, the CDR3 reads TGTGCCAGCAGAAGGACAGTGTCATACACAGATACGCAGTATTTT. Translation: CASRRTVSYTDTQYF. The V call is TRBV6-5, the J call TRBJ2-3; a weak D match, TRBD1 (6 bases). The V and J ends lost 6 bases and 2 bases respectively, with 15 bases between them. CDR1 and CDR2 (germline): MNHEY, SVGAGI. This CDR3 has 15 amino acids.

V usage is TRBV30 and J usage is TRBJ2-2; TRBD1 agrees at 10 bases. Germline V lookup: CDR1 GTSNPN, CDR2 SVGIG (reference sequence). CDR3 length: 15 amino acids. V lost 8 bases, J lost 5 bases, and 11 bases stayed unmatched. The CDR3, as DNA: TGTGCCGGACAACCGGGACAGGGGTTTACCGGGGAGCTGTTTTTT. The encoded protein is CAGQPGQGFTGELFF.

This clone was picked up one time. The junction departs from the called germline gene at one end, perhaps through a read error. V gene TRBV5-1 combines with J gene TRBJ1-1; 10 bases match TRBD1. Germline CDR1 reads SGHRS; CDR2 reads YFSETQ. The length of the CDR3 is 16 residues. CDR3 coding DNA: TGCGCCCGCAGCGGGAGGGCCGGACAGGGGGGGACTGAAGCTTTCTTT. Translated: CARSGRAGQGGTEAFF.

The genes are TRBV11-3 and TRBJ2-3, with D maybe TRBD1 (6 bases). Trimming cost V 7 bases and J 0 bases, with 14 bases left between them. The CDR3 is 15 amino acids. In germline, CDR1 is SGHNT, CDR2 YENEEA. This CDR3 is CASTFWTVSTDTQYF. The CDR3 DNA sequence: TGTGCCAGCACCTTCTGGACAGTTAGCACAGATACGCAGTATTTT.

This clone was detected once. Within the sample, other DNA sequences also encode this same CDR3. The rearrangement joins TRBV5-1 to TRBJ2-3, with D possibly being TRBD1 (6 bases). The germline gives CDR1 SGHRS, CDR2 YFSETQ. The CDR3 sequence is 14 residues long. V was pared by 3 bases and J by 0 bases, with 8 bases between. The CDR3 region has the DNA TGCGCCAGCAGCTCAGGGGAGAGCACAGATACGCAGTATTTT. Protein sequence: CASSSGESTDTQYF.

The chain joins TRBV10-3 to TRBJ1-6, with D possibly TRBD1 on 6 matching bases. This CDR3 has 14 amino acids. CDR1 and CDR2 (germline): ENHRY, SYGVKD. V lost 4 bases and J 8 bases, leaving 12 bases between the germline ends. The CDR3 is CAISVQGSDSPLHF. The CDR3 nucleotides are TGTGCCATCAGTGTACAGGGCTCTGATTCACCCCTCCACTTT.

This clone was observed a single time. This rearrangement joins TRBV10-3 to TRBJ2-1; no definite D call. There are 13 residues in the CDR3. Trimming pared 6 bases from V and 4 bases from J, leaving 10 bases between. The germline V gene has CDR1 ENHRY and CDR2 SYGVKD. CDR3: CAIRYPLYNEQFF. The CDR3 nucleotides read TGTGCCATCAGATACCCTCTATACAATGAGCAGTTCTTC.

The chain employs TRBV5-1 and TRBJ1-1, with TRBD1 as a possible D gene (5 bases). This CDR3 has 15 residues. V lost 0 bases and J 0 bases, leaving 9 bases between the germline ends. Germline-derived CDR1 and CDR2 are SGHRS and YFSETQ. As DNA, the CDR3 is TGCGCCAGCAGCTTGGAGGGCAGGGTGAACACTGAAGCTTTCTTT. Protein: CASSLEGRVNTEAFF.

The chain has TRBV5-6 and TRBJ2-1, with 8 positions matching TRBD2. Germline CDR1 reads SGHDT; CDR2 reads YYEEEE. V was pared by 3 bases and J by 3 bases, with 5 bases of the junction left unmatched. The length of the CDR3 is 15 residues. The CDR3 region is CASSSWGLDYNEQFF. The DNA of the CDR3 is TGTGCCAGCAGCTCCTGGGGACTAGACTACAATGAGCAGTTCTTC.

In this sample, this clone turned up once. V and J are TRBV5-1 and TRBJ2-3; tentative D call: TRBD2 (7 bases). The CDR3 spans 15 residues. Trimming took off 3 bases at V and 7 bases at J, with 18 bases between the two ends. Germline CDR1 reads SGHRS; CDR2 reads YFSETQ. CDR3 amino acids: CASSWTRGGDYTQYF. As DNA, the CDR3 is TGCGCCAGCAGCTGGACACGAGGGGGGGATTATACGCAGTATTTT. Drawing the rest from reference TRBV5-1 and TRBJ2-3, the complete variable domain is KAGVTQTPRYLIKTRGQQVTLSCSPISGHRSVSWYQQTPGQGLQFLFEYFSETQRNKGNFPGRFSGRQFSNSRSEMNVSTLELGDSALYLCASSWTRGGDYTQYFGPGTRLTVL.

V and J are TRBV11-2 and TRBJ2-1; TRBD2 matches 8 bases. Germline assignment: CDR1 SGHAT and CDR2 FQNNGV. The ends lost 2 bases at V and 5 bases at J; junction bases unmatched: 11. The CDR3 runs to 17 residues. The CDR3 DNA follows: TGTGCCAGCAGCTTACCTGGCGGGGGGCTCGACGACAATGAGCAGTTCTTC. This sequence encodes CASSLPGGGLDDNEQFF. The full variable domain, rest sourced from reference TRBV11-2 and TRBJ2-1, is EAGVAQSPRYKIIEKRQSVAFWCNPISGHATLYWYQQILGQGPKLLIQFQNNGVVDDSQLPKDRFSAERLKGVDSTLKIQPAKLEDSAVYLCASSLPGGGLDDNEQFFGPGTRLTVL.

The V call is TRBV5-1, the J call TRBJ2-1, with D possibly matching TRBD1 (7 bases). The CDR3 is 15 residues long. Per the germline V gene, CDR1 is SGHRS and CDR2 is YFSETQ. Trimming pared 0 bases from V and 6 bases from J, leaving 13 bases between. CDR3 protein: CASSLVVQGGNEQFF. CDR3 nucleotides: TGCGCCAGCAGCTTGGTGGTTCAGGGGGGCAATGAGCAGTTCTTC.

V is TRBV7-8 and J is TRBJ2-1, with TRBD1 matching 7 bases. From germline, CDR1 is SGHVS and CDR2 FQNEAQ. After removal of 5 bases from V and 12 bases from J, the junction contained 4 bases not matched to a gene. CDR3 size: 11 residues. The CDR3 DNA follows: TGTGCCAGCAGCAGAACAGGGGCGCAGTTCTTC. Protein: CASSRTGAQFF.

The chain employs TRBV6-6 and TRBJ2-7; TRBD1 matches at 7 bases. Germline CDR1 and CDR2: MNHNY and SVGAGI (reference sequence). The J segment lost 0 bases and the V segment lost 6 bases, leaving 8 bases of the junction unmatched. This CDR3 comprises 15 residues. CDR3 in amino acids: CASSPGQEVSYEQYV. The CDR3 DNA is TGTGCCAGCAGCCCTGGACAGGAGGTCTCCTACGAGCAGTACGTC.